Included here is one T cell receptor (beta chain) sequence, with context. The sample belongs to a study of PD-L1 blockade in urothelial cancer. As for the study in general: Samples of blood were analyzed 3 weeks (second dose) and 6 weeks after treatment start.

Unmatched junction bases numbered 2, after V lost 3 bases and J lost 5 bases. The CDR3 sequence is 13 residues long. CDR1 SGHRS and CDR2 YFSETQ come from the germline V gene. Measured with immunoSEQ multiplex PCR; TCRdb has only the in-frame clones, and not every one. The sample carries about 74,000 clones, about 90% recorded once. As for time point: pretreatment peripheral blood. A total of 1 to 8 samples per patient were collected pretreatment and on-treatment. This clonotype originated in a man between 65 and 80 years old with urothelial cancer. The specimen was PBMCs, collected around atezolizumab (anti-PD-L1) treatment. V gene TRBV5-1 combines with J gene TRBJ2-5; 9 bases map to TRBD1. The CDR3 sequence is CASSWTGDETQYF. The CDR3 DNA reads TGCGCCAGCAGCTGGACAGGGGATGAGACCCAGTACTTC.